This T cell receptor (beta chain) was documented in a study of blood T cell repertoires in COVID-19. On the study more broadly: PBMCs, B-cell-depleted T cells, or T cells provided the cDNA or gDNA that made up the material.

The repertoire was sequenced with immunoSEQ multiplex PCR; TCRdb's copy has only in-frame clones and lacks some. The sample has about 190,000 clones, roughly 82% seen once. Participant-given clinical history determined each cohort assignment. Trimming cost V 0 bases and J 1 base, with 12 bases left between them. The germline V gene has CDR1 SGHTA and CDR2 FQGNSA. The CDR3 is 17 residues long. The sequenced material came from PBMCs or T cells enriched from blood (not recorded which). This receptor was identified in a woman aged 60-75 years with acute COVID-19. This chain links TRBV7-2 with TRBJ2-2; D is ambiguous. The CDR3 sequence is CASSLALSYGNTGELFF. The CDR3 DNA follows: TGTGCCAGCAGCTTAGCGCTTTCCTACGGGAACACCGGGGAGCTGTTTTTT. Full variable domain (outside the CDR3, taken from reference TRBV7-2 and TRBJ2-2): GAGVSQSPSNKVTEKGKDVELRCDPISGHTALYWYRQSLGQGLEFLIYFQGNSAPDKSGLPSDRFSAERTGGSVSTLTIQRTQQEDSAVYLCASSLALSYGNTGELFFGEGSRLTVL.